These 29 T cell receptor beta chains came from one sample sequenced in a study of control samples from healthy donors and cancer patients. Profiling relied on immunoSEQ multiplex PCR, and the TCRdb table lists in-frame clones only, not all of them. The data contain about 150,000 clones, 80% to 95% of them singletons. Sequenced: blood. All receptors derive from a woman aged 40 to 50 in good health.

The chain recombines TRBV12-3 or TRBV12-4 with TRBJ2-7; D not certain. The CDR3 length is 13 residues. Trimming left V 3 bases short and J 3 bases short, with 9 bases between. This CDR3 is CASSFSENYEQYF. Here the CDR3 DNA reads TGTGCCAGCAGTTTCTCAGAGAACTACGAGCAGTACTTC.

This chain joins TRBV2 and TRBJ1-6; D is unclear. V was cut by 7 bases and J by 6 bases, with 13 bases left in between. The CDR3 contains 14 residues. Germline CDR1 SNHLY, CDR2 FYNNEI. CDR3 in amino acids: CASTYRYGNSPLHF. CDR3 bases: TGTGCCAGCACTTACAGATACGGTAATTCACCCCTCCACTTT. Full variable domain (missing parts from reference TRBV2 and TRBJ1-6): EPEVTQTPSHQVTQMGQEVILRCVPISNHLYFYWYRQILGQKVEFLVSFYNNEISEKSEIFDDQFSVERPDGSNFTLKIRSTKLEDSAMYFCASTYRYGNSPLHFGNGTRLTVT.

This chain links TRBV7-8 with TRBJ2-1, with TRBD2 matching 11 bases. The germline CDR1 and CDR2 sequences are SGHVS and FQNEAQ. The CDR3 spans 16 residues. With V trimmed by 5 bases and J by 4 bases, 7 bases remained unmatched. The CDR3 DNA is TGTGCCAGCAGCCTCCGACTAGCGGGGCGTTACAATGAGCAGTTCTTC. Translating gives CASSLRLAGRYNEQFF.

Remarks on this clone: This specimen includes other DNA sequences encoding the same CDR3. The chain uses TRBV6-5 and TRBJ1-1; D ambiguous. The CDR3 is 14 residues long. Germline assignment: CDR1 MNHEY and CDR2 SVGAGI. Trimming took off 0 bases at V and 0 bases at J, with 5 bases between the two ends. The CDR3 here is CASSYSRMNTEAFF. DNA for the CDR3: TGTGCCAGCAGTTACTCGAGGATGAACACTGAAGCTTTCTTT.

This rearrangement joins TRBV5-3 to TRBJ2-6; D is perhaps TRBD2 (5 bases). TRBV5-3 is identified as an open reading frame with a role that is uncertain. The ends were cut back, 4 bases at V and 5 bases at J, with 10 bases in the middle. The CDR3 is 14 amino acids. The CDR3 here is CARSRGWWANVLTF. The CDR3 nucleotides are TGTGCCAGAAGCCGCGGGTGGTGGGCCAACGTCCTGACTTTC.

V and J are TRBV6-6 and TRBJ1-1, with D perhaps matching TRBD1 (5 bases). Germline V gives CDR1 MNHNY, CDR2 SVGAGI (reference sequence). The CDR3 has 14 amino acids. The V end lost 0 bases, the J end lost 5 bases, and 10 bases lay between the germline ends. CDR3 bases: TGTGCCAGCAGTTACTCGACCGGGGGTACTGAAGCTTTCTTT. It codes for CASSYSTGGTEAFF.

V and J are TRBV10-1 and TRBJ2-2; 7 bases map to TRBD1. The J segment lost 1 base and the V segment lost 7 bases, leaving 3 bases of the junction unmatched. The CDR3 consists of 14 residues. The germline gives CDR1 WNHNN, CDR2 SYGVQD (reference sequence). CDR3 loop: CASMDRLNTGELFF. The DNA of the CDR3 is TGCGCCAGCATGGACAGGTTGAACACCGGGGAGCTGTTTTTT.

V is TRBV20-1 and J is TRBJ2-7; D may be TRBD2 (6 bases). Germline CDR1 reads DFQATT; CDR2 reads SNEGSKA (reference sequence). Trimming cost V 3 bases and J 5 bases, with 17 bases left between them. This CDR3 contains 14 residues. Written as DNA, the CDR3 is TGCAGTGCTAGTGCTTCCGGGGGTAGGGACGAGCAGTACTTC. Its translation is CSASASGGRDEQYF.

This clone was counted a few times. The genes are TRBV5-1 and TRBJ1-4; a weak D match, TRBD1 (5 bases). V was cut by 1 base and J by 7 bases, with 14 bases left in between. CDR3 length: 15 residues. The germline CDR1 and CDR2 sequences are SGHRS and YFSETQ. CDR3 sequence: CASSLFGTQGEKLFF. The CDR3 bases are TGCGCCAGCAGCTTGTTTGGGACCCAGGGTGAAAAACTGTTTTTT. Looking up the rest from reference TRBV5-1 and TRBJ1-4 gives the full variable domain: KAGVTQTPRYLIKTRGQQVTLSCSPISGHRSVSWYQQTPGQGLQFLFEYFSETQRNKGNFPGRFSGRQFSNSRSEMNVSTLELGDSALYLCASSLFGTQGEKLFFGSGTQLSVL.

In its sample, this clone was seen once. The CDR3 DNA reads as TGTGCCACCAGTGATTTGGGACAGCCCGTCTCTGGAAACACCATATATTTT. Protein: CATSDLGQPVSGNTIYF. The chain uses TRBV24-1 and TRBJ1-3, with TRBD1 as a possible D gene (6 bases). Germline CDR1 reads KGHDR; CDR2 reads SFDVKD. V was cut by 0 bases and J by 0 bases, with 11 bases left in between. The CDR3 runs 17 residues.

The chain is built from TRBV6-5 and TRBJ2-7, with 7 bases lining up with TRBD1. V was clipped by 4 bases and J by 2 bases; unmatched bases: 8. CDR1 and CDR2 (germline): MNHEY, SVGAGI. The CDR3 consists of 15 residues. CDR3: CASSLTGTAPYEQYF. The DNA of the CDR3 is TGTGCCAGCAGTTTAACCGGGACAGCGCCCTACGAGCAGTACTTC.

The rearrangement uses TRBV3-1 (or the pseudogene TRBV3-2) and TRBJ2-5; 7 bases fit TRBD2. This CDR3 is built from 15 residues. CDR1 is LGHDT, CDR2 YNNKEL, per germline (reference sequence). The V gene end was trimmed by 1 base and the J gene end by 5 bases; junction bases not matched to a gene: 7. The chain's CDR3 is CASSQGWGGVETQYF. The CDR3 DNA sequence: TGTGCCAGCAGCCAAGGTTGGGGGGGTGTGGAGACCCAGTACTTC.

The gene calls are TRBV12-3 or TRBV12-4 and TRBJ2-2; D remains ambiguous. The CDR3 is made up of 12 amino acids. V was clipped by 5 bases and J by 6 bases, with 7 bases between them. The DNA for the CDR3 is TGTGCCAGCAGTCCCCACGCCGGGGAGCTGTTTTTT. It yields the protein CASSPHAGELFF.

The chain joins TRBV25-1 to TRBJ1-4, with TRBD1 matching 9 bases. The CDR3 sequence is 14 residues long. Germline CDR1 MGHDK, CDR2 SYGVNS. J was trimmed by 11 bases and V by 8 bases; bases with no gene match: 12. CDR3: CASSPGTGSGKLFF. CDR3 nucleotides: TGTGCCAGCTCTCCCGGGACAGGGTCCGGGAAACTGTTTTTT.

The chain combines TRBV5-1 with TRBJ1-2; weak D call: TRBD1 (6 bases). CDR1 is SGHRS and CDR2 is YFSETQ in the germline V gene. This CDR3 region has 14 residues. V shed 0 bases and J shed 6 bases, with 12 bases lying between them. CDR3 nucleotides: TGCGCCAGCAGCTTGGTCGGGGGCGCCGATGGCTACACCTTC. Translating gives CASSLVGGADGYTF.

The count of this clone is one. The rearrangement joins TRBV21-1 to TRBJ2-1; no check of the table's D call, TRBD2, against the DNA was made. TRBV21-1 is described as a pseudogene. The CDR3 runs to 16 residues. The CDR3 is CASGDYTAPQGHEQFF. The CDR3 bases are TGTGCCAGCGGGGACTACACGGCCCCTCAAGGACATGAGCAGTTCTTC.

For the CDR3, the DNA is TGCGCCAGTTCTTCGCGGGACAGACTGTACGAGCAGTACTTC. This gives the protein CASSSRDRLYEQYF. The chain carries TRBV10-1 and TRBJ2-7; D perhaps matches TRBD1 (7 bases). CDR3 length equals 14 residues. Germline CDR1 WNHNN, CDR2 SYGVQD (reference sequence). V lost 9 bases to trimming and J lost 4 bases, with 19 bases between them.

This clone has just one count. V usage is TRBV27 and J usage is TRBJ2-3; TRBD1 might be the D (5 bases). The germline V gene encodes CDR1 MNHEY and CDR2 SMNVEV (reference sequence). The CDR3 spans 17 residues. Trimming left V 11 bases short and J 2 bases short, with 26 bases between. CDR3 protein: CAPNGSRGFFYTDTQYF. The CDR3 DNA reads as TGTGCCCCCAATGGTTCTAGGGGTTTTTTTTACACAGATACGCAGTATTTT.

The rearrangement uses TRBV16 and TRBJ1-1; no firm D call. Germline V gene lookup returns CDR1 KGHSY and CDR2 FQNENV. The CDR3 length is 15 residues. The ends were cut back, 0 bases at V and 1 base at J, with 9 bases in the middle. Here the CDR3 reads CASSQSTAPNTEAFF. DNA of the CDR3: TGTGCCAGCAGCCAATCGACGGCCCCGAACACTGAAGCTTTCTTT.

V is TRBV24-1 and J is TRBJ1-2; tentative D call: TRBD1 (5 bases). The germline V gene has CDR1 KGHDR and CDR2 SFDVKD. The V and J ends lost 5 bases and 5 bases respectively, with 17 bases between them. CDR3 length equals 15 residues. The DNA of the CDR3 is TGTGCCACCAGTGTCCGCGGGGGTTTAGAGTATGGCTACACCTTC. Its translation: CATSVRGGLEYGYTF.

This chain joins TRBV7-2 and TRBJ2-1; 14 nucleotides line up with TRBD2. Unmatched junction bases numbered 11, after V lost 5 bases and J lost 8 bases. The CDR3 has 17 residues. In germline, CDR1 is SGHTA, CDR2 FQGNSA. In nucleotides, the CDR3 is TGTGCCAGCAGCCCACAGACTAGCGGGGGGGGCCGTGATGAGCAGTTCTTC. Translation gives CASSPQTSGGGRDEQFF.

V usage is TRBV27 and J usage is TRBJ2-1; D call uncertain. The CDR3 is 13 amino acids. Trimming pared 10 bases from V and 4 bases from J, leaving 14 bases between. Germline CDR1 is MNHEY and CDR2 is SMNVEV (reference sequence). The CDR3 here is CATQRTPYNEQFF. The CDR3 region has the DNA TGTGCCACACAAAGAACACCATACAATGAGCAGTTCTTC.

The chain recombines TRBV7-9 with TRBJ1-3; D is unresolved. This CDR3 region has 16 residues. V was clipped by 0 bases and J by 3 bases, with 12 bases between them. Looked up from germline, CDR1 is SEHNR and CDR2 is FQNEAQ (reference sequence). CDR3 DNA: TGTGCCAGCAGCTTAGCGTATAGGGCAGGTGGAAACACCATATATTTT. Its translation: CASSLAYRAGGNTIYF.

The chain recombines TRBV4-1 with TRBJ1-1; tentative D call: TRBD1 (5 bases). The CDR3 has 15 amino acids. The germline gives CDR1 MGHRA, CDR2 YSYEKL. V lost 2 bases, J lost 4 bases, and 14 bases lay in between. CDR3 amino acids: CASSQSPGLGTEAFF. The CDR3 nucleotides read TGCGCCAGCAGCCAAAGTCCAGGGCTTGGCACTGAAGCTTTCTTT.

The V and J genes are TRBV7-8 and TRBJ1-4; no clear D gene. V gave up 8 bases and J gave up 5 bases, with 12 bases separating them. CDR1 and CDR2 (germline): SGHVS, FQNEAQ. The CDR3 loop spans 13 amino acids. The CDR3 is CASRPINNEKLFF. DNA for the CDR3: TGTGCCAGCCGACCGATTAACAATGAAAAACTGTTTTTT.

The chain links TRBV4-1 to TRBJ1-6; a weak D match, TRBD1 (6 bases). This CDR3 is 18 amino acids long. Trimming took 4 bases from V and 7 from J, leaving 23 bases between them. Germline V gene sequence: CDR1 MGHRA, CDR2 YSYEKL. CDR3: CASSLRTQGTGANSPLHF. For the CDR3, the DNA is TGCGCCAGCAGCCTAAGGACTCAGGGGACCGGCGCGAATTCACCCCTCCACTTT.

The chain employs TRBV5-4 and TRBJ2-5, with TRBD2 matching 11 bases. V lost 3 bases, J lost 2 bases, and 6 bases stayed unmatched. This CDR3 is 16 amino acids long. Germline values: CDR1 SGHNT, CDR2 YYREEE (reference sequence). Here the CDR3 DNA reads TGTGCCAGCAGCTCCCCGGTAGCGGGGGGGCAAGAGACCCAGTACTTC. It specifies CASSSPVAGGQETQYF.

This clone was seen only a few times. This sequence joins TRBV5-1 and TRBJ2-5, with TRBD2 matching 14 bases. The CDR3 totals 18 residues. CDR1 and CDR2 from the germline V gene are SGHRS and YFSETQ. The trim removed 4 bases at V and 1 base at J, leaving 9 bases unmatched. The CDR3 DNA is TGCGCCAGCAGCCCGGCGACTAGCGGGGGGGGACGCCAAGAGACCCAGTACTTC. Its translation is CASSPATSGGGRQETQYF.

The rearrangement joins TRBV12-5 to TRBJ1-1, with 8 bases fitting TRBD1. This CDR3 has 16 residues. Looked up from germline, CDR1 is LGHNT and CDR2 is FRNRAP. V dropped 2 bases and J dropped 1; count of bases not matched to a gene: 6. The CDR3: CASGLMTGERNTEAFF. The CDR3 DNA reads TGTGCTAGTGGTTTGATGACAGGGGAAAGGAACACTGAAGCTTTCTTT.